What follows are 19 T cell receptor beta chains derived from one specimen sequenced in a study of T-cell memory formation after mild COVID-19. Via MiXCR, TCRdb re-called the 5' RACE reads, giving one row per CDR3 protein. The repertoire holds 100,000 to 120,000 distinct CDR3 sequences, with roughly a sixth as singletons. Sequencing was done on a sample of PBMCs or a T cell subset sorted from them (not recorded which). These receptors originate from a man in his late teens or twenties who had mild COVID-19 (a few samples of this study predate the infection). Cell type and time point are not known.

The CDR3 DNA is TGTGCCAGCAGTTTTGACAGCGGATTGGCCAAAAACATTCAGTACTTC. Translated, it gives CASSFDSGLAKNIQYF. The gene calls are TRBV6-1 and TRBJ2-4; either TRBD1 or TRBD2 may supply D (5 bases each). This CDR3 comprises 16 residues. Looked up from germline, CDR1 is MNHNS and CDR2 is SASEGT. The V gene lost 5 bases and the J gene lost 1 base, with 15 bases spanning the gap.

The sample holds many counts of this clonotype. CDR3 sequence (DNA): TGCGCCAGCAGTTGGGGGGCAGGGGAGGCCTACGAGCAGTACGTC. It encodes CASSWGAGEAYEQYV. The rearrangement uses TRBV5-1 and TRBJ2-7; tentatively, D is TRBD1 or TRBD2 (6 bases each). The V end was cut by 5 bases, the J end by 2 bases, with 17 bases between. This CDR3 contains 15 residues. From germline, CDR1 is SGHRS and CDR2 YFSETQ.

This clonotype turned up a few times. The genes are TRBV5-1 and TRBJ1-1; D possibly corresponds to TRBD1 (5 bases). Trimming removed 3 bases at V and 1 base at J, with 13 bases between. The germline V gene encodes CDR1 SGHRS and CDR2 YFSETQ. This CDR3 is built from 15 residues. The CDR3 loop reads CASSYGHEGNTEAFF. The CDR3, as DNA: TGCGCCAGCAGCTATGGACACGAAGGGAACACTGAAGCTTTCTTT.

The chain joins TRBV6-5 to TRBJ1-6; D perhaps matches TRBD1 (6 bases). The V and J ends lost 5 bases and 10 bases respectively, with 15 bases between them. The germline gives CDR1 MNHEY, CDR2 SVGAGI. This CDR3 is 14 amino acids long. DNA of the CDR3: TGTGCCAGCAGTCAGGGGCCGCCGGGATCACCCCTCCACTTT. Protein product: CASSQGPPGSPLHF.

This clonotype occurred many times. V is TRBV5-6 and J is TRBJ2-1; TRBD2 matches at 7 bases. The CDR3 totals 13 residues. The V and J ends lost 1 base and 8 bases, in that order; junction bases with no gene match: 3. Germline lookup yields CDR1 SGHDT and CDR2 YYEEEE. The CDR3 sequence is CASSLIRGDEQFF. The CDR3 nucleotides are TGTGCCAGCAGCTTGATACGGGGGGATGAGCAGTTCTTC. The whole variable domain, filled in from reference TRBV5-6 and TRBJ2-1, reads DAGVTQSPTHLIKTRGQQVTLRCSPKSGHDTVSWYQQALGQGPQFIFQYYEEEERQRGNFPDRFSGHQFPNYSSELNVNALLLGDSALYLCASSLIRGDEQFFGPGTRLTVL.

There are a few counts of this clonotype. V usage is TRBV6-5 and J usage is TRBJ1-1; D remains unclear. From germline, CDR1 is MNHEY and CDR2 SVGAGI. The V gene lost 5 bases and the J gene lost 5 bases, with 15 bases spanning the gap. The CDR3 length is 14 residues. The CDR3 DNA reads as TGTGCCAGCAGTGTCCGAGGGCCGGGGACTGAAGCTTTCTTT. Protein product: CASSVRGPGTEAFF.

This clonotype was recorded a few times. V and J are TRBV27 and TRBJ2-5; 16 nucleotides agree with TRBD2. This CDR3 spans 18 amino acids. Germline CDR1 is MNHEY and CDR2 is SMNVEV (reference sequence). The trim removed 5 bases at V and 2 bases at J, leaving 8 bases unmatched. The CDR3 reads CASSHGTSGGAGQETQYF. DNA of the CDR3: TGTGCCAGCAGTCACGGGACTAGCGGGGGGGCCGGGCAAGAGACCCAGTACTTC.

The chain uses TRBV4-2 and TRBJ2-4; D is perhaps TRBD2 (6 bases). The V gene's germline CDR1 is LGHNA and CDR2 YNFKEQ. The length of the CDR3 is 18 residues. Trimming took 0 bases from V and 6 from J, leaving 21 bases between them. CDR3 residues: CASSQDRRGGPRRNIQYF. CDR3 sequence (DNA): TGTGCCAGCAGCCAAGATAGGCGGGGAGGACCTCGGAGAAACATTCAGTACTTC.

The chain employs TRBV6-4 and TRBJ1-4; 8 bases fit TRBD1. The CDR3 has 13 amino acids. V was clipped by 10 bases and J by 5 bases; unmatched bases: 6. Germline CDR1 is MRHNA and CDR2 is SNTAGT. The CDR3 is CAIQGELNEKLFF. The CDR3 coding sequence is TGTGCCATACAGGGGGAGCTAAATGAAAAACTGTTTTTT.

The V and J genes are TRBV6-2 or TRBV6-3 and TRBJ2-7, with D possibly matching TRBD1 (6 bases). The CDR3 consists of 13 residues. Looked up from germline, CDR1 is MNHEY and CDR2 is SVGEGT. The V end lost 7 bases, the J end lost 0 bases, and 10 bases lay between the germline ends. The DNA for the CDR3 is TGTGCCAGCACCGACAGGAGCTCCTACGAGCAGTACGTC. Amino acids: CASTDRSSYEQYV.

This clonotype was counted between two and nine times. This chain uses TRBV9 with TRBJ2-1, with 12 bases aligning to TRBD2. The CDR3 is 15 amino acids. The germline gives CDR1 SGDLS, CDR2 YYNGEE. V shed 0 bases and J 10 bases; nucleotides not matched to a gene: 5. Here the CDR3 DNA reads TGTGCCAGCAGCGTAGAGCTAGCGGGGGGGCAGGAGCAGTTCTTC. Translation: CASSVELAGGQEQFF. The full variable domain, with the rest looked up from reference TRBV9 and TRBJ2-1, is DSGVTQTPKHLITATGQRVTLRCSPRSGDLSVYWYQQSLDQGLQFLIQYYNGEERAKGNILERFSAQQFPDLHSELNLSSLELGDSALYFCASSVELAGGQEQFFGPGTRLTVL.

The table lists this clonotype with a few counts. V is TRBV4-3 and J is TRBJ2-7; D may be TRBD1 (5 bases). Germline lookup yields CDR1 LGHNA and CDR2 YSLEER. Trimming cost V 0 bases and J 3 bases, with 6 bases left between them. The CDR3 consists of 13 residues. CDR3 loop: CASSQDRDYEQYF. CDR3 DNA: TGCGCCAGCAGCCAAGACAGGGACTACGAGCAGTACTTC.

CDR3 coding DNA: TGTGCCAGCAGTCCCGGACAGCACGGGCACAATGAGCAGTTCTTC. It encodes CASSPGQHGHNEQFF. The gene calls are TRBV12-3 or TRBV12-4 and TRBJ2-1; the D gene is possibly TRBD1 (6 bases). The ends were cut back, 5 bases at V and 5 bases at J, with 16 bases in the middle. This CDR3 has 15 residues.

This clonotype turned up a few times. This rearrangement joins TRBV4-3 to TRBJ1-1; no firm D call. The length of the CDR3 is 11 residues. Germline V CDR1 and CDR2: LGHNA, YSLEER. Trimming took off 1 base at V and 11 bases at J, with 8 bases between the two ends. Written as DNA, the CDR3 is TGCGCCAGCAGCCAAGGTAGTTGGGCTTTCTTT. Encoded protein: CASSQGSWAFF.

The table lists this clonotype with a few counts. J is TRBJ2-7 and V is TRBV4-3; no clear D. The CDR3 contains 13 residues. From germline, CDR1 is LGHNA and CDR2 YSLEER. V was clipped by 0 bases and J by 1 base, with 4 bases between them. The chain's CDR3 is CASSQDQSYEQYF. CDR3 nucleotides: TGCGCCAGCAGCCAAGATCAGTCCTACGAGCAGTACTTC.

The table lists this clonotype with many counts. CDR3 coding DNA: TGCGCCAGCAGCCCCAACTTCAGCACAGATACGCAGTATTTT. Translation gives CASSPNFSTDTQYF. This sequence joins TRBV5-1 and TRBJ2-3; unclear D gene. The CDR3 is 14 amino acids. Germline V gene data show CDR1 as SGHRS and CDR2 as YFSETQ. The V end was cut by 4 bases, the J end by 0 bases, with 9 bases between.

The rearrangement uses TRBV4-1 and TRBJ2-3; 8 bases line up with TRBD2. This CDR3 is built from 16 residues. The germline V gene has CDR1 MGHRA and CDR2 YSYEKL. Trimming took 0 bases from V and 5 from J; bases not matched to a gene: 7. CDR3 nucleotide sequence: TGCGCCAGCAGCCAAGATCGGGGGGGGGAAGGAGATACGCAGTATTTT. Translation: CASSQDRGGEGDTQYF.

This clonotype was found a few times. The chain combines TRBV11-3 with TRBJ2-4; D gene uncertain. The CDR3 has 13 residues. Trimming stripped 3 bases from V and 3 bases from J, with 6 bases between. Looked up from germline, CDR1 is SGHNT and CDR2 is YENEEA. The CDR3 sequence: CASSLGSKNIQYF. In DNA, the CDR3 is TGTGCCAGCAGCTTGGGCAGCAAAAACATTCAGTACTTC.

This clonotype was found a few times. CDR3 residues: CASSLALGGFTEAFF. The CDR3 DNA reads as TGTGCCAGCAGCTTAGCGCTAGGCGGGTTCACTGAAGCTTTCTTT. The rearrangement joins TRBV7-9 to TRBJ1-1; D gene unclear. The CDR3 has 15 amino acids. The V and J ends lost 0 bases and 4 bases respectively, with 12 bases between them. Germline V gives CDR1 SEHNR, CDR2 FQNEAQ (reference sequence). The whole variable domain, remainder taken from reference TRBV7-9 and TRBJ1-1, is DTGVSQNPRHKITKRGQNVTFRCDPISEHNRLYWYRQTLGQGPEFLTYFQNEAQLEKSRLLSDRFSAERPKGSFSTLEIQRTEQGDSAMYLCASSLALGGFTEAFFGQGTRLTVV.